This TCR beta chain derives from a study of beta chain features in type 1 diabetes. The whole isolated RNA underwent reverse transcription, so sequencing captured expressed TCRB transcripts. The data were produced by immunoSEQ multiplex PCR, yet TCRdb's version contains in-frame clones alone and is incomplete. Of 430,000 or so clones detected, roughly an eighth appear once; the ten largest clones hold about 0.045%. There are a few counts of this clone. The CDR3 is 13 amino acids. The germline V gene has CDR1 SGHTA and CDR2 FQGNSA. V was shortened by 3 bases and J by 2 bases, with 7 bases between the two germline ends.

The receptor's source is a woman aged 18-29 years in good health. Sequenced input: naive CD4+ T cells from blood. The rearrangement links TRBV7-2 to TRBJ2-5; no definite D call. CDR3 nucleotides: TGTGCCAGCAGCTTTTCCAGGCAAGAGACCCAGTACTTC. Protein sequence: CASSFSRQETQYF.